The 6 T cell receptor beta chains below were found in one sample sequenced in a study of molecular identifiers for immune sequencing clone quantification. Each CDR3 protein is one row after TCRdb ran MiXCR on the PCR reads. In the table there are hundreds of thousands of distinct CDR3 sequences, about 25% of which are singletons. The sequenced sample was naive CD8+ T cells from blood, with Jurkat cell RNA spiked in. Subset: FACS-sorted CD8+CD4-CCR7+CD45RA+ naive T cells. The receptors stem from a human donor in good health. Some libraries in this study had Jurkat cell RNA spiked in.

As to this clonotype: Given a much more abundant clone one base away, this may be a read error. The DNA for the CDR3 is TGTGCCAGCAGCCGGTCCAACGGGACCACTGAAGCTTTCTTT. Protein: CASSRSNGTTEAFF. The rearrangement joins TRBV16 to TRBJ1-1; maybe TRBD1 (5 bases). Trimming pared 4 bases from V and 4 bases from J, leaving 13 bases between. There are 14 residues in the CDR3. CDR1 is KGHSY and CDR2 is FQNENV in the germline V gene.

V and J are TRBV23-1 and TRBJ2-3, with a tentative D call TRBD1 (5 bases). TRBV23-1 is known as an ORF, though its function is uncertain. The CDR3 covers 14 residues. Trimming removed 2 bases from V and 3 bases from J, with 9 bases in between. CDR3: CASSQLTATDTQYF. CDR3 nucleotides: TGCGCCAGCAGTCAACTGACAGCTACAGATACGCAGTATTTT.

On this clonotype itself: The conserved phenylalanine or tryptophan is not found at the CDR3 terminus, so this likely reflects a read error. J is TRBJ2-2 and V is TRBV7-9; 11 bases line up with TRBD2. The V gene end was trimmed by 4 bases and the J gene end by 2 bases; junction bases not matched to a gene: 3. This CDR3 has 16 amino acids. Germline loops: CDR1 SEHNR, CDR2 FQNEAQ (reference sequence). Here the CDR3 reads CASSYLAGGNTGELFL. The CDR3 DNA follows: TGTGCCAGCAGCTATCTAGCGGGGGGAAACACCGGGGAGCTGTTTCTT.

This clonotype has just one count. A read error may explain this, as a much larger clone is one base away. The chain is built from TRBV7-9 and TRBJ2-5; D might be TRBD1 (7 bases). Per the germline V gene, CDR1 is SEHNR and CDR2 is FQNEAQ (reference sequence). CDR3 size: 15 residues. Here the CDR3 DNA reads TGTGCCGGCAGCTCACACCAGGGGGGCCAAGAGACCCAGTACTTC. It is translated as CAGSSHQGGQETQYF.

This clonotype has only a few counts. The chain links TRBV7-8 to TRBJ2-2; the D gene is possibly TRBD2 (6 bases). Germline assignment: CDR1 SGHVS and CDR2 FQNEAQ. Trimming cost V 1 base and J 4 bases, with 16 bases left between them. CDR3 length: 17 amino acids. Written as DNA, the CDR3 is TGTGCCAGCAGCTTAGTTCCGCGGGGAGCGGGCACCGGGGAGCTGTTTTTT. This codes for CASSLVPRGAGTGELFF.

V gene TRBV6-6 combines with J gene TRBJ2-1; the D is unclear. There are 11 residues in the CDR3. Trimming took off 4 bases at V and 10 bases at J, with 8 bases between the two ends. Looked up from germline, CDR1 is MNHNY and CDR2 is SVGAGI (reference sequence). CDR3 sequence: CASSSNWEQFF. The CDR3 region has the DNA TGTGCCAGCAGTTCGAACTGGGAGCAGTTCTTC.